This TCR beta chain is drawn from a study of CD8+CD57+ T cells in acquired aplastic anemia. In the study overall: The study obtained an average of roughly 3 ug of DNA from sorted CD4+ and CD8+ cells. General study results and limits: The study identified roughly 29 CD8+ CDR3 sequences shared by patients and controls.

As concerns this clonotype: Antigen unknown.

It was patients with CD8+CD57+ cell expansion by flow cytometry who were chosen for sequencing. Patients uniformly had severe acquired aplastic anemia. The template used for profiling TCR beta VDJ and CDR3 was genomic DNA. TCRdb fed the reads into MiXCR, producing one record per CDR3 protein. The repertoire holds 210,000 or so distinct CDR3 sequences, with 40% to 60% as singletons. Germline V CDR1 and CDR2: KGHSH, LQKENI. The CDR3 has 13 residues. Trimming took 2 bases from V and 3 from J, leaving 7 bases between them. Input material: sorted CD4+, CD8+, or CD8+CD57+ T cells (not recorded which) from PBMCs. The TCR originated in a human donor with aplastic anemia. This rearrangement joins TRBV18 to TRBJ1-1; D gene ambiguous. This CDR3 is CASSPGVYTEAFF. In nucleotides, the CDR3 is TGTGCCAGCTCACCAGGGGTCTACACTGAAGCTTTCTTT.